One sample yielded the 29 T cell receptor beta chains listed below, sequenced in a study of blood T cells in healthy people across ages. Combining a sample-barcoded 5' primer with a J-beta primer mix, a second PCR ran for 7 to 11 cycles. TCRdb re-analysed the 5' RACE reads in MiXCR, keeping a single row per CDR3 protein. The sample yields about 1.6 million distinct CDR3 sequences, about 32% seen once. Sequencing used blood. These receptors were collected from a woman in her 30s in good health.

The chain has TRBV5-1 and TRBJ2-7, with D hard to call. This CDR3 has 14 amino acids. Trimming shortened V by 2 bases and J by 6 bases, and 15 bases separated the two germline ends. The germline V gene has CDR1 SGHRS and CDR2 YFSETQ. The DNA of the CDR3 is TGCGCCAGCAGCTTATACCTCGAAGCGTCCGAGCAGTACTTC. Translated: CASSLYLEASEQYF.

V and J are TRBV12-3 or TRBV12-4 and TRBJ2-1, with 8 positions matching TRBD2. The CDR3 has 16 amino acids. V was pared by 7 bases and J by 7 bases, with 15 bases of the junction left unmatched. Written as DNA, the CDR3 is TGTGCCAGCACCATTGGCCGACTAGCGAGAGGTAATGAGCAGTTCTTC. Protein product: CASTIGRLARGNEQFF.

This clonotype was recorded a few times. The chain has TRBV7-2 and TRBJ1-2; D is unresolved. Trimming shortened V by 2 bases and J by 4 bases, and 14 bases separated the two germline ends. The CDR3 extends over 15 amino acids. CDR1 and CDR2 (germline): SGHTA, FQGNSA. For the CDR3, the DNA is TGTGCCAGCAGCTTATACCTGGGTTTAGGCTATGGCTACACCTTC. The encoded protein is CASSLYLGLGYGYTF.

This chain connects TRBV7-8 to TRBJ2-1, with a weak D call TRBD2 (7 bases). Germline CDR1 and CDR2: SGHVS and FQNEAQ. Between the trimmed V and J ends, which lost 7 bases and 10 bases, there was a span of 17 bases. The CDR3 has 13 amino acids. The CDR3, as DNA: TGTGCCAGCAACCCAACGGGGGGCGGCGAGCAGTTCTTC. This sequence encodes CASNPTGGGEQFF.

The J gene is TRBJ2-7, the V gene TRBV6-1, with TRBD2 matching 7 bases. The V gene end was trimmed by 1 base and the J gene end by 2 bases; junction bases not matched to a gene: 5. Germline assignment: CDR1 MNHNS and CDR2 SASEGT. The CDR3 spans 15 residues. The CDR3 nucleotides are TGTGCCAGCAGTGAAGGGGCGGGAGTGACCTACGAGCAGTACTTC. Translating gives CASSEGAGVTYEQYF.

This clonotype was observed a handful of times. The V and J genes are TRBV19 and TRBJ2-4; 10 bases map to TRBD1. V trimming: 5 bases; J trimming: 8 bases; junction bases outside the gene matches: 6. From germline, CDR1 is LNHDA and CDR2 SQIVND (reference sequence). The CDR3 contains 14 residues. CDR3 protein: CASSVDRGEDIQYF. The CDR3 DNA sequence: TGTGCCAGTAGTGTGGACAGGGGGGAGGACATTCAGTACTTC.

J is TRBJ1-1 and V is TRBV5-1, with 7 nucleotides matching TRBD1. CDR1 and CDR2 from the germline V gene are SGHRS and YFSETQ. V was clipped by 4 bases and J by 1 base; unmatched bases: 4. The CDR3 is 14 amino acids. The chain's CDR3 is CASSRDSENTEAFF. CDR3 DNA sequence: TGCGCCAGCAGCCGGGACAGCGAGAACACTGAAGCTTTCTTT.

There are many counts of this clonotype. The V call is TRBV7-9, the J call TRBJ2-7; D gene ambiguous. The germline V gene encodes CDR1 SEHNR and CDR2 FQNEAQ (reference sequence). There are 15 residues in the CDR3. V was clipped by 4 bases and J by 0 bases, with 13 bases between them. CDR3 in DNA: TGTGCCAGCAGCTCTTCCGCTAGACTCTCCTACGAGCAGTACTTC. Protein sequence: CASSSSARLSYEQYF. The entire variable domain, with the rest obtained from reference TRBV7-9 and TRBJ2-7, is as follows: DTGVSQNPRHKITKRGQNVTFRCDPISEHNRLYWYRQTLGQGPEFLTYFQNEAQLEKSRLLSDRFSAERPKGSFSTLEIQRTEQGDSAMYLCASSSSARLSYEQYFGPGTRLTVT.

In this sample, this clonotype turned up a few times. The CDR3 nucleotides are TGCGCCAGCAGCTTCGCAGGGAGGCCACCCCTCCACTTT. Protein: CASSFAGRPPLHF. This chain links TRBV5-1 with TRBJ1-6; a weak D match, TRBD1 (5 bases). V lost 2 bases and J lost 11, with 11 bases in between. Germline CDR1 is SGHRS and CDR2 is YFSETQ. This CDR3 has 13 residues.

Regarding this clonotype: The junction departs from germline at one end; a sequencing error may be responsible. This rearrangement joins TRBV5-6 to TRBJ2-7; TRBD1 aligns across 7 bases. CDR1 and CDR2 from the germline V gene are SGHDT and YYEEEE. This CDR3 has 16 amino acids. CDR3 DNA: TGTGTCAGCAGCTTGGACGGGACAGATGTTGGTCGGGAGCAGTACTTC. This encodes CVSSLDGTDVGREQYF.

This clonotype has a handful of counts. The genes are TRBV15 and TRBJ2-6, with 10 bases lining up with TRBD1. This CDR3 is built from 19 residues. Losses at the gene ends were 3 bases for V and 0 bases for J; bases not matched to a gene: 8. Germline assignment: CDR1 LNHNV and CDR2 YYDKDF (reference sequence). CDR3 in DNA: TGTGCCACCAGCAGGCCAGGGGACAGGGGATTCTCTGGGGCCAACGTCCTGACTTTC. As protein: CATSRPGDRGFSGANVLTF. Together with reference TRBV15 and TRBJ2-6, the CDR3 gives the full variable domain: DAMVIQNPRYQVTQFGKPVTLSCSQTLNHNVMYWYQQKSSQAPKLLFHYYDKDFNNEADTPDNFQSRRPNTSFCFLDIRSPGLGDTAMYLCATSRPGDRGFSGANVLTFGAGSRLTVL.

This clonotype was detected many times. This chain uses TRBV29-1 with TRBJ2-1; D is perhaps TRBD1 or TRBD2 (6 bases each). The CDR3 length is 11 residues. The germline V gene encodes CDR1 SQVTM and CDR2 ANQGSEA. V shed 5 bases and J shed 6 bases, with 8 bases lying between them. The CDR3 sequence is CSVKGGNEQFF. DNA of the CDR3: TGCAGCGTTAAGGGGGGCAATGAGCAGTTCTTC.

The CDR3 here is CASSRKLAGGSTDTQYF. The CDR3 DNA sequence: TGTGCCAGCAGCCGGAAATTAGCGGGAGGAAGCACAGATACGCAGTATTTT. The J gene is TRBJ2-3, the V gene TRBV7-9; 10 bases are a match to TRBD2. CDR3 length: 17 residues. J lost 0 bases, V lost 5 bases, and 8 bases had no gene match. Germline CDR1 SEHNR, CDR2 FQNEAQ (reference sequence).

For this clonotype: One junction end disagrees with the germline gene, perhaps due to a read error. The CDR3 DNA reads as TGTGCCAACAGCTTAGCGGCTAATACCTACGAGCAGTACTTC. This codes for CANSLAANTYEQYF. The chain combines TRBV7-2 with TRBJ2-7; TRBD2 is a possible D gene (6 bases). Germline CDR1 and CDR2: SGHTA and FQGNSA. The CDR3 runs to 14 residues.

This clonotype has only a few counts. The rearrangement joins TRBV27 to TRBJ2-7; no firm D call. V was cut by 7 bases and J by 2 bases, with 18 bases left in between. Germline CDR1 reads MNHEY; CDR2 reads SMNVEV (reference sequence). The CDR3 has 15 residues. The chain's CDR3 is CASKSQLTFPYEQYF. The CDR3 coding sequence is TGTGCCAGCAAATCACAGTTGACATTCCCCTACGAGCAGTACTTC.

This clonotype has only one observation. In nucleotides, the CDR3 is TGCAGTGCTAGAGATCCTAAGGGGCAAAACGATGAAAAACTGTTTTTT. Protein product: CSARDPKGQNDEKLFF. This rearrangement joins TRBV20-1 to TRBJ1-4, with D possibly being TRBD1 (5 bases). Germline CDR1 and CDR2: DFQATT and SNEGSKA (reference sequence). This CDR3 contains 16 residues. The V and J ends lost 0 bases and 6 bases respectively, with 17 bases between them.

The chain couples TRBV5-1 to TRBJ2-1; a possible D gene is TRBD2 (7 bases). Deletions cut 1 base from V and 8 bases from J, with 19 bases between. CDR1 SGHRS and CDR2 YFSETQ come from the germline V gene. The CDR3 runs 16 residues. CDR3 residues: CASSLLGGPAGDEQFF. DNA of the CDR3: TGCGCCAGCAGCTTGTTAGGGGGGCCGGCGGGGGATGAGCAGTTCTTC.

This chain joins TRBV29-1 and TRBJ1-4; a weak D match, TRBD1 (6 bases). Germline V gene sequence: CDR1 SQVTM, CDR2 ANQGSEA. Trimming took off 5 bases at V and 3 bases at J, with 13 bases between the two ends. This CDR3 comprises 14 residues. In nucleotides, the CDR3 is TGCAGCGTTCATGCGGGGGCGGCTAATGAAAAACTGTTTTTT. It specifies CSVHAGAANEKLFF.

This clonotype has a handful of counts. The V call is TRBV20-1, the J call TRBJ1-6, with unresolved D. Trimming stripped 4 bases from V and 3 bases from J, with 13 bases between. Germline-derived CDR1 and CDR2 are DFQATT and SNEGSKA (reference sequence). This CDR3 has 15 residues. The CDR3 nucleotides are TGCAGTGCTATTCCTACCGGCTACTATAATTCACCCCTCCACTTT. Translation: CSAIPTGYYNSPLHF.

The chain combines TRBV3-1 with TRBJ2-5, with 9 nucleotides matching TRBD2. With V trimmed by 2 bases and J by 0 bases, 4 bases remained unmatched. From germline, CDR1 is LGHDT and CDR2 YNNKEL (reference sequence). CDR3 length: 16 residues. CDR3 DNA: TGTGCCAGCAGCCAATGGGCGGGAGGGAACCAAGAGACCCAGTACTTC. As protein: CASSQWAGGNQETQYF.

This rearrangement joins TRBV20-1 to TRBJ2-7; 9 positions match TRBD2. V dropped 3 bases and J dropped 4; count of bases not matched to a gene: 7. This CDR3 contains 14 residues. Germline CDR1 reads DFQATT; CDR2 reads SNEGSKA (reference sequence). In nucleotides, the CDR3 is TGCAGTGCTAGGGGGAGCGGGGGGAATTACGAGCAGTACTTC. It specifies CSARGSGGNYEQYF.

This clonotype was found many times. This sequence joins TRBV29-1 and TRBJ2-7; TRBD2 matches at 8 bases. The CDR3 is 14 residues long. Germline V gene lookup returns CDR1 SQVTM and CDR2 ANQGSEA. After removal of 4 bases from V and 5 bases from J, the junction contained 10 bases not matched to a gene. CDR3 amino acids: CSVVGGLDKDEQYF. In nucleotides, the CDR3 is TGCAGCGTTGTGGGGGGACTAGATAAGGACGAGCAGTACTTC.

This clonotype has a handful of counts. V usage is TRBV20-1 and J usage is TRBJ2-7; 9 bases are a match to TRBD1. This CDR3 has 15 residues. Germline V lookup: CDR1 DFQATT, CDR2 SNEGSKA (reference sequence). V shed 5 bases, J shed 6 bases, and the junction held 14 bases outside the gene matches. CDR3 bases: TGCAGTGCTCGGATGCCTTGGACAGGGGTAGGCGAGCAGTACTTC. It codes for CSARMPWTGVGEQYF.

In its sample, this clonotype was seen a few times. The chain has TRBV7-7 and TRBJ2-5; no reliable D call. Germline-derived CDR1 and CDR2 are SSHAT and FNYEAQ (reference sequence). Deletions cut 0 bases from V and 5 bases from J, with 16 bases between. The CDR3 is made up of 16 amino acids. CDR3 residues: CASSLAGWSPPETQYF. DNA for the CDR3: TGTGCCAGCAGCTTAGCCGGGTGGTCCCCTCCGGAGACCCAGTACTTC.

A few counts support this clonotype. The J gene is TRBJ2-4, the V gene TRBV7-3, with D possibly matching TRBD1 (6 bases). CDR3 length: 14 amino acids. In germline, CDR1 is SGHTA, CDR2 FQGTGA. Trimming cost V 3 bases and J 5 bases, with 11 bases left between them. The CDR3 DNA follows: TGTGCCAGCAGCTTTGGGAACAGGGAAAACATTCAGTACTTC. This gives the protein CASSFGNRENIQYF.

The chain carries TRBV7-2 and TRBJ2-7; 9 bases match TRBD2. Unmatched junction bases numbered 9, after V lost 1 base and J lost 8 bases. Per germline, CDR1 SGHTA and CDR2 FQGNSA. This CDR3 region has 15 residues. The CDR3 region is CASSLEVGLAVKQYF. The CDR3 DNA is TGTGCCAGCAGCTTAGAGGTGGGACTAGCTGTCAAGCAGTACTTC.

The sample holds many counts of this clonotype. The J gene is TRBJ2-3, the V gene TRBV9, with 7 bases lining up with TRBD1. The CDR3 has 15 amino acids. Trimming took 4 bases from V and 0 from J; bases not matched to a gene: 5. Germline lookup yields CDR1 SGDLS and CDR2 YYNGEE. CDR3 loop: CASSFRGLSTDTQYF. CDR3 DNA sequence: TGTGCCAGCAGCTTCAGGGGGTTGAGCACAGATACGCAGTATTTT.

This chain's CDR3 is CASSQVLRGARNYGYTF. CDR3 nucleotides: TGTGCCAGCAGCCAAGTCCTTCGGGGGGCGAGGAACTATGGCTACACCTTC. The rearrangement uses TRBV4-2 and TRBJ1-2; D is perhaps TRBD1 (6 bases). CDR3 size: 17 residues. The V gene's germline CDR1 is LGHNA and CDR2 YNFKEQ. V was shortened by 1 base and J by 2 bases, with 17 bases between the two germline ends.

This chain's CDR3 is CASRGTAGALNEKLFF. Here the CDR3 DNA reads TGTGCCAGCAGGGGGACAGCTGGGGCCCTTAATGAAAAACTGTTTTTT. V and J are TRBV7-2 and TRBJ1-4; 7 bases map to TRBD1. CDR3 length: 16 residues. Germline trimming cut 6 bases from V and 4 bases from J; bases unmatched to any gene: 11. Looked up from germline, CDR1 is SGHTA and CDR2 is FQGNSA. Together with reference TRBV7-2 and TRBJ1-4, the CDR3 gives the full variable domain: GAGVSQSPSNKVTEKGKDVELRCDPISGHTALYWYRQSLGQGLEFLIYFQGNSAPDKSGLPSDRFSAERTGGSVSTLTIQRTQQEDSAVYLCASRGTAGALNEKLFFGSGTQLSVL.